The clone carrying this TCR beta chain has a count of ten or more. Its antigen is as yet unknown. These data originate in a study of neurological immune-mediated disorders. Whole-study findings and limits: Patients with HTLV-1-associated myelopathy showed the most TCR clonal expansion. Those with multiple sclerosis showed the least, falling below healthy controls.

The CDR3 length is 11 residues. Trimming took off 0 bases at V and 10 bases at J, with 7 bases between the two ends. Germline CDR1 is SGDLS and CDR2 is YYNGEE. TCRdb analysed the 5' RACE reads with MiXCR anew, one entry per CDR3 protein. The profile shows approximately 46,000 distinct CDR3 sequences, around a tenth of them singletons. Sequenced: PBMCs. V gene TRBV9 combines with J gene TRBJ1-2; D gene ambiguous. The clonotype was recovered from a man in his 70s with HTLV-1-associated myelopathy (HAM/TSP). CDR3 in amino acids: CASSVGETYTF. DNA of the CDR3: TGTGCCAGCAGCGTAGGGGAGACCTACACCTTC. Full variable domain (missing parts from reference TRBV9 and TRBJ1-2): DSGVTQTPKHLITATGQRVTLRCSPRSGDLSVYWYQQSLDQGLQFLIQYYNGEERAKGNILERFSAQQFPDLHSELNLSSLELGDSALYFCASSVGETYTFGSGTRLTVV.